The 2 T cell receptor beta chains given below trace back to one sample, sequenced in a study of T-cell reconstitution after alpha-beta-depleted transplantation in children. During its preparation, the TCRbeta library received unique molecular identifiers. MiXCR was run by TCRdb on the PCR reads, yielding one entry per CDR3 protein. The repertoire holds 450,000 to 550,000 distinct CDR3 sequences, with about an eighth as singletons. The material sequenced was PBMCs, mostly from graft donor cells, taken 180 days after TCRalphabeta/CD19-depleted stem cell transplant. The receptors originated from a female patient between 2 and 15 years old who had a stem cell transplant for aplastic anemia, so the T cells may come from the graft donor.

The table lists this clonotype with many counts. The CDR3 loop reads CASRDTGGAETQYF. CDR3 coding DNA: TGTGCCAGCAGGGACACAGGGGGTGCGGAGACCCAGTACTTC. V and J are TRBV28 and TRBJ2-5, with 8 bases aligning to TRBD1. CDR3 length: 14 residues. Losses at the gene ends were 6 bases for V and 5 bases for J; bases not matched to a gene: 8. Germline lookup yields CDR1 MDHEN and CDR2 SYDVKM.

The chain joins TRBV10-2 to TRBJ1-5, with TRBD1 as a possible D gene (5 bases). Germline values: CDR1 WSHSY, CDR2 SAAADI. This CDR3 has 15 amino acids. V lost 6 bases to trimming and J lost 0 bases, with 12 bases between them. This chain's CDR3 is CASSRDLHSNQPQHF. The DNA for the CDR3 is TGCGCCAGCAGCCGGGACCTCCATAGCAATCAGCCCCAGCATTTT.